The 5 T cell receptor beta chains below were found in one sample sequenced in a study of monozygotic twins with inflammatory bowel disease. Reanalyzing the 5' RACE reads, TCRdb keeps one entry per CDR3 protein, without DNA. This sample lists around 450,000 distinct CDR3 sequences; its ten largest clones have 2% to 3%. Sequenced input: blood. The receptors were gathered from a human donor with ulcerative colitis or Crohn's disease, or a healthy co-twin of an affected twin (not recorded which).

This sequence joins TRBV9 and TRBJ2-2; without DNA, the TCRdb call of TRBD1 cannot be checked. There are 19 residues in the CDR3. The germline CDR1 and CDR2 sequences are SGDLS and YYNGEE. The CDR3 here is CASSVPDPDRGESTGELFF.

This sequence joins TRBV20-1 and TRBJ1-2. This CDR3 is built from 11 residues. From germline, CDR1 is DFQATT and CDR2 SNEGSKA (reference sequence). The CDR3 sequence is CTGWGFYGYTF.

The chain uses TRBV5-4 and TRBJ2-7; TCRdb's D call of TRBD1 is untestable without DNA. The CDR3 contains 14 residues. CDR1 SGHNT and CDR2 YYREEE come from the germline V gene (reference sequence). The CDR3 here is CASPTTGGFYEQYF. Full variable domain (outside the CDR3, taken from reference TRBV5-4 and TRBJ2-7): ETGVTQSPTHLIKTRGQQVTLRCSSQSGHNTVSWYQQALGQGPQFIFQYYREEENGRGNFPPRFSGLQFPNYSSELNVNALELDDSALYLCASPTTGGFYEQYFGPGTRLTVT.

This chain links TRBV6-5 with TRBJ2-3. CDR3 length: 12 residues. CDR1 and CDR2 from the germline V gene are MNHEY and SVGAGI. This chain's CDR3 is CASRHRTDTQYF.

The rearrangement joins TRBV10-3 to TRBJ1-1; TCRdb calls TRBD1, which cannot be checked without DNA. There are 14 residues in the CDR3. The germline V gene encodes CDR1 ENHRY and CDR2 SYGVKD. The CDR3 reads CAISRDQIREEAFF.